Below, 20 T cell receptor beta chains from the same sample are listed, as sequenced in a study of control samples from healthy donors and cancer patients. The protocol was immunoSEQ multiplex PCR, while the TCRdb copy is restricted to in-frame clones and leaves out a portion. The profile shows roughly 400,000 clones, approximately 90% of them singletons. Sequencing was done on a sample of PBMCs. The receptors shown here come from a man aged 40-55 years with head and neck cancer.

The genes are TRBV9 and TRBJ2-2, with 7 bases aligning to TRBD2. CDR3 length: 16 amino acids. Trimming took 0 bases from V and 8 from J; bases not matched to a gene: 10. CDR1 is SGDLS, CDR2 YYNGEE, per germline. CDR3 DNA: TGTGCCAGCAGCGTAGAGGCTAGCGGAGTGTATGGGGAGCTGTTTTTT. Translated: CASSVEASGVYGELFF. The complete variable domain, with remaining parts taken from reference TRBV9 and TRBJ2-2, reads DSGVTQTPKHLITATGQRVTLRCSPRSGDLSVYWYQQSLDQGLQFLIQYYNGEERAKGNILERFSAQQFPDLHSELNLSSLELGDSALYFCASSVEASGVYGELFFGEGSRLTVL.

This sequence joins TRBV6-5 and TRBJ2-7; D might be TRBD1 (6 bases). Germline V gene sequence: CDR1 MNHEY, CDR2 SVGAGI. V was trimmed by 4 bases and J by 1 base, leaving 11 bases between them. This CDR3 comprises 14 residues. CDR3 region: CASSSTGYSYEQYF. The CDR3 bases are TGTGCCAGCAGTTCTACAGGGTATTCCTACGAGCAGTACTTC.

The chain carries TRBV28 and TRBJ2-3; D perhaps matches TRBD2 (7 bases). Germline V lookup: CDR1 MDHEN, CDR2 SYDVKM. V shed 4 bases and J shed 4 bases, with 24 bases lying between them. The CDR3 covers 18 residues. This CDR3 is CASSSERRGASYADTQYF. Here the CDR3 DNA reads TGTGCCAGCAGTTCTGAGCGTCGGGGGGCTTCTTATGCAGATACGCAGTATTTT.

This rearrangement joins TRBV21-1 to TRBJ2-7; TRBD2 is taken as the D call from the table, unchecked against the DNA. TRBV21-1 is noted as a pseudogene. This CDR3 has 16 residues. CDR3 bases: TGTGCCAGCAGACGGGAAAAGCGGGAACCGTTGGACGAGCAGTACTTC. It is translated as CASRREKREPLDEQYF.

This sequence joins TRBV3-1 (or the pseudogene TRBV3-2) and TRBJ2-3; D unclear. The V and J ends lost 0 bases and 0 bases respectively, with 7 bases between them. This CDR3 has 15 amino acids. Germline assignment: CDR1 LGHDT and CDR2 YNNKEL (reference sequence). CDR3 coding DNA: TGTGCCAGCAGCCAAGATTGGGCGAGCACAGATACGCAGTATTTT. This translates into CASSQDWASTDTQYF.

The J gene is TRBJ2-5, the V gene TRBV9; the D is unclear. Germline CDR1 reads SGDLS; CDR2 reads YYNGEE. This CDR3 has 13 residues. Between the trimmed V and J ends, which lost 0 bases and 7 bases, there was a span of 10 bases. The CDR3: CASSVADVGTQYF. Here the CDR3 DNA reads TGTGCCAGCAGCGTAGCGGACGTCGGGACCCAGTACTTC.

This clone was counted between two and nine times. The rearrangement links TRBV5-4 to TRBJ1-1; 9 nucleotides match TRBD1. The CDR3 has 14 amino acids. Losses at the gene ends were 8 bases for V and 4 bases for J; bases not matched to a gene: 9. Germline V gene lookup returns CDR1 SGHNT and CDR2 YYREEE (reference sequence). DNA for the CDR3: TGTGCCAGTACCGGGACAGGGCTCGTCACTGAAGCTTTCTTT. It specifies CASTGTGLVTEAFF.

The CDR3 nucleotides are TGTGCCAGCAGTTTATCCCCCCCATCGCGGGTGAACTCCTACAATGAGCAGTTCTTC. Protein: CASSLSPPSRVNSYNEQFF. The V gene is TRBV27, the J gene TRBJ2-1; tentatively, D is TRBD2 (5 bases). Trimming left V 0 bases short and J 0 bases short, with 18 bases between. Germline CDR1 is MNHEY and CDR2 is SMNVEV (reference sequence). The CDR3 covers 19 residues.

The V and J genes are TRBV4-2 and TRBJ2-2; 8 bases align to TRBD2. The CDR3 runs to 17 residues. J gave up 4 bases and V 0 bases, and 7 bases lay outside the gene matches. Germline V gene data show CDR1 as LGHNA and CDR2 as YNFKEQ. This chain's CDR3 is CASSQDIQRGTTGELFF. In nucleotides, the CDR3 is TGTGCCAGCAGCCAAGATATCCAGCGGGGGACCACCGGGGAGCTGTTTTTT.

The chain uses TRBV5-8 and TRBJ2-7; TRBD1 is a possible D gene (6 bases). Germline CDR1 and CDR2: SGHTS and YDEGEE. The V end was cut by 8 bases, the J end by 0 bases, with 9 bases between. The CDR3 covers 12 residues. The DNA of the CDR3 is TGTGCCAGTGACAGGATCTCCTACGAGCAGTACTTC. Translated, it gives CASDRISYEQYF.

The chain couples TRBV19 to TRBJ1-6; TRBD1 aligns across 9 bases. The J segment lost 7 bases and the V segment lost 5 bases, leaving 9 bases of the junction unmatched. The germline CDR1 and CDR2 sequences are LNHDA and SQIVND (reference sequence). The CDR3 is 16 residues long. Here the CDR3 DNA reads TGTGCCAGTAGTTCCACCGGGACAGGGAGGAATTCACCCCTCCACTTT. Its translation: CASSSTGTGRNSPLHF.

Here the CDR3 DNA reads TGCGCCAGCAGCCAACACTTTCCTACCTACGAGCAGTACTTC. This codes for CASSQHFPTYEQYF. The chain is built from TRBV4-3 and TRBJ2-7; no definite D call. This CDR3 has 14 amino acids. Trimming left V 2 bases short and J 2 bases short, with 10 bases between. Germline values: CDR1 LGHNA, CDR2 YSLEER.

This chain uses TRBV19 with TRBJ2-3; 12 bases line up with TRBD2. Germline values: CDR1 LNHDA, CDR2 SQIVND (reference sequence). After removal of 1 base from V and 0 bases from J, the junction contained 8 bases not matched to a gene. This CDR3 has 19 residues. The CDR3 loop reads CASSIGLAGALSSTDTQYF. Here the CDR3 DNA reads TGTGCCAGTAGTATAGGACTAGCGGGAGCGCTCTCTAGCACAGATACGCAGTATTTT.

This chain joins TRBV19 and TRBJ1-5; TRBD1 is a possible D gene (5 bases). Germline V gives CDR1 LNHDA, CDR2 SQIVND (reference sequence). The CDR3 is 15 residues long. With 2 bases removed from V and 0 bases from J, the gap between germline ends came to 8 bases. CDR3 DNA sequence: TGTGCCAGTAGTATACGGGACTATAGCAATCAGCCCCAGCATTTT. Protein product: CASSIRDYSNQPQHF. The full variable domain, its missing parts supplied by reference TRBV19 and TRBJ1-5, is DGGITQSPKYLFRKEGQNVTLSCEQNLNHDAMYWYRQDPGQGLRLIYYSQIVNDFQKGDIAEGYSVSREKKESFPLTVTSAQKNPTAFYLCASSIRDYSNQPQHFGDGTRLSIL.

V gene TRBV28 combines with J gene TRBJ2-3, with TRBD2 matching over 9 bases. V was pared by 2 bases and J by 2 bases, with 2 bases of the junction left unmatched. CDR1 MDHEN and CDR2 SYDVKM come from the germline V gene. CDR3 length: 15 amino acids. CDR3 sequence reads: CASSLASGDTDTQYF. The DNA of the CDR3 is TGTGCCAGCAGTTTAGCTAGCGGGGACACAGATACGCAGTATTTT.

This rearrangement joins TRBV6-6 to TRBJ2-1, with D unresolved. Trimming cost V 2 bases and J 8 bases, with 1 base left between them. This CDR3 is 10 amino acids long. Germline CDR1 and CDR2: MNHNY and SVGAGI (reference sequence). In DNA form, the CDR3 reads TGTGCCAGCAGTTACGATGAGCAGTTCTTC. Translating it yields CASSYDEQFF.

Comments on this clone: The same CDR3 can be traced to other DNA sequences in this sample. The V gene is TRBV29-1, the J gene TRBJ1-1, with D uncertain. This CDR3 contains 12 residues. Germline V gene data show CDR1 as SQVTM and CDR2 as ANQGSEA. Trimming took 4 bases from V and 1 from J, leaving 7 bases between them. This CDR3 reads CSVGEGNTEAFF. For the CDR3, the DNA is TGCAGCGTTGGGGAGGGGAACACTGAAGCTTTCTTT.

CDR3 DNA: TGCGCCAGCAGCCAAGATGCAGGACGAGAGACCCAGTACTTC. Protein sequence: CASSQDAGRETQYF. This rearrangement joins TRBV4-3 to TRBJ2-5; no clear D gene. CDR3 length: 14 amino acids. The V end was cut by 0 bases, the J end by 4 bases, with 9 bases between. The V gene's germline CDR1 is LGHNA and CDR2 YSLEER.

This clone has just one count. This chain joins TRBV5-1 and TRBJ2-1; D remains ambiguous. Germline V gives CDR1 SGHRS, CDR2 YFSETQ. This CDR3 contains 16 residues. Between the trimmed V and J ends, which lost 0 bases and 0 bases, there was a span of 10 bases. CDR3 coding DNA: TGCGCCAGCAGCTTGGAGGGTCTCCGCTCCTACAATGAGCAGTTCTTC. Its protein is CASSLEGLRSYNEQFF.

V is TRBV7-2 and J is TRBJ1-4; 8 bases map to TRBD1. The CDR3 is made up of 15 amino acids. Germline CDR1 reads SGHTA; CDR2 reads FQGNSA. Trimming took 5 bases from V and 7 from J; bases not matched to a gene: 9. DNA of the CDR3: TGTGCCAGCAGCCGCGTGACAGGGGTGTCTGAAAAACTGTTTTTT. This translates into CASSRVTGVSEKLFF.